The clone carrying this TCR beta chain was counted between two and nine times. Its antigen is undetermined. This sample stems from a study of response to subunit inactivated influenza vaccine. The V gene's germline CDR1 is SGHAT and CDR2 FQNNGV. This CDR3 comprises 18 residues. The germline V and J ends were trimmed by 4 bases and 7 bases, with 25 bases remaining between them. Via MiXCR, TCRdb re-called the RT-PCR reads, giving one row per CDR3 protein. The sample holds hundreds of thousands of distinct CDR3 sequences, 10% to 15% seen once. Findings and caveats of the study: That few new T cells are recruited by each seasonal influenza vaccination was the authors' suggestion.

This chain links TRBV11-2 with TRBJ2-2, with D unresolved. The source material was PBMCs from blood, sampled 45 days after vaccination. The receptor's source is a man over 45 who received an inactivated influenza vaccine. As DNA, the CDR3 is TGTGCCAGCAGCTCAAGGGTGCAGAGCCAAAGGGTACACGGGGAGCTGTTTTTT. Translated, it gives CASSSRVQSQRVHGELFF.